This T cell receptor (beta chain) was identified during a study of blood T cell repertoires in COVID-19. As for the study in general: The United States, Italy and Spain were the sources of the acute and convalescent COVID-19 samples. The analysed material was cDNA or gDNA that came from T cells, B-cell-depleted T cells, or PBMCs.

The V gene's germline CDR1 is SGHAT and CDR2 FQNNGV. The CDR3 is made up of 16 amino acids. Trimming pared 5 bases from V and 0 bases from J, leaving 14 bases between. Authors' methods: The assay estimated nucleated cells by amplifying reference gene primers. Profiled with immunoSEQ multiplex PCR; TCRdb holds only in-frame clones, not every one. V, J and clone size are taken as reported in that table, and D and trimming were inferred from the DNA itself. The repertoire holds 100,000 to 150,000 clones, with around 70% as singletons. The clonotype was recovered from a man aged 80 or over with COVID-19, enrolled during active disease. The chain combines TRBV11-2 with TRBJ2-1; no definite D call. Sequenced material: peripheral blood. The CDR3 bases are TGTGCCAGCAGCCTGTTTCTAGACTCCTCCTACAATGAGCAGTTCTTC. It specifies CASSLFLDSSYNEQFF.